This T cell receptor (beta chain) was sequenced during a study of OX40 agonist ivuxolimab in advanced cancers. Study-wide context: Ivuxolimab was a fully human IgG2 agonistic monoclonal antibody targeting the costimulatory receptor OX40 (CD134). In the dose-escalation cohort, about four fifths of patients were male, and the mean age was around 60 years with a range of about 23 to 79. Intravenous ivuxolimab was administered to patients every 2 weeks at six dose levels: 0.01, 0.1, 0.3, 1.5, 3 and 10 mg/kg. Peripheral TCRbeta sequencing was intended to test whether TCR sequence diversity was altered and clonal T-cell expansion was caused by ivuxolimab. Of the roughly 54 patients in dose escalation, 19 had hepatocellular carcinoma, some 15 had melanoma, 9 had renal cell carcinoma and 9 had head and neck cancer. The monotherapy dose-escalation portion (N ≈ 50 patients) of the phase I ivuxolimab trial is reported in the paper. Prior anti-PD-1, anti-PD-L1 or anti-CTLA-4 therapy was permitted, and 35% to 40% of dose-escalation patients had received checkpoint inhibitors. Partial responses occurred in three dose-escalation patients: two with cutaneous melanoma and one with hepatocellular carcinoma.

As for this clone: The clone's antigen remains unknown. Per-nucleotide qualities are absent, and no much larger clonotype sits a single base away.

Genomic DNA was isolated from the sorted cells so that the TCRbeta CDR3 region could be sequenced. The immunoSEQ Assay was used to sequence the TCRbeta CDR3 regions. Sourced from immuneACCESS, this table was stored by TCRdb with only in-frame sequences that have V and J called. A share of the clones is absent; for the studies checked, an unresolved V gene accounts for under half, and the remainder has no known explanation. This sample gives about 59,000 clones in total; more than 85% of them show up just once. The top ten constitute 0.76% of the sample. Findings and caveats that apply to the study as a whole: At doses of 0.1 to 3.0 mg/kg, clonal expansion of both CD4+ and CD8+ T cells in blood was seen between baseline and week 6. Low levels of normalized T-cell clonal expansion were also seen in some patients who did not respond. After ivuxolimab, expanded clones were on average more numerous among CD8+ T cells than among CD4+ T cells. In the 0.1-3.0 mg/kg groups, partial responders were among the patients with the lowest normalized peripheral clonal expansion, particularly in CD8+ T cells. The antigen specificity of the peripheral T cells that underwent clonal expansion was not determined.

The trial excluded patients who had a history of autoimmune disease or who were on systemic immunosuppression. Peripheral blood for TCR sequencing was collected from all dose cohorts at baseline, on cycle 4 day 1, and on cycle 7 day 1. Samples came from an open-label, multicenter, first-in-human phase I dose-escalation trial of ivuxolimab. Adults with locally advanced or metastatic head and neck squamous cell, hepatocellular, melanoma or renal cell carcinoma were enrolled in the trial. Before TCR sequencing, CD4+ and CD8+ T cells were separately sorted from peripheral blood. The specimen was CD4+ or CD8+ T cells sorted from blood, collected in a trial of the OX40 agonist ivuxolimab. This receptor was identified in an adult with an advanced solid tumor such as melanoma, head and neck, liver or kidney cancer.

The CDR3 in this case is CASSPQMKGSSTNEKLFF. The DNA is TGTGCCAGCTCACCACAGATGAAGGGTTCCTCAACTAATGAAAAACTGTTTTTT. Here the chain combines TRBV18 and TRBJ1-4, with the D gene not clear enough to name. CDR1 and CDR2, per the germline V gene, are KGHSH and LQKENI. Counted from cysteine to phenylalanine, this CDR3 has 18 amino acids. The CDR3 DNA has 54 bases and is translated from base 1. Trimming costs V 1 base and J 0 bases, and their ends lie 15 bases apart.